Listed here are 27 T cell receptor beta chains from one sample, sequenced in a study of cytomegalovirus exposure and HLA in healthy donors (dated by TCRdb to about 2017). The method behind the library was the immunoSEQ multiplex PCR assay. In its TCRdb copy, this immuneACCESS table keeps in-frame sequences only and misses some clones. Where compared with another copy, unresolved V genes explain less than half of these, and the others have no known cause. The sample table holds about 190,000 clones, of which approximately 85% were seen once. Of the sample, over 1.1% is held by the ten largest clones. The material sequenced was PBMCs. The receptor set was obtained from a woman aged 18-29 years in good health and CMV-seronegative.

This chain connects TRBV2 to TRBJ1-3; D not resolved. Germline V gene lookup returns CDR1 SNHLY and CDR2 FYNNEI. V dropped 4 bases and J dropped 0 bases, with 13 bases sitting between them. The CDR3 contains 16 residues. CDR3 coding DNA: TGTGCCAGCAGTGCCGCGTTTGACAACTCTGGAAACACCATATATTTT. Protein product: CASSAAFDNSGNTIYF.

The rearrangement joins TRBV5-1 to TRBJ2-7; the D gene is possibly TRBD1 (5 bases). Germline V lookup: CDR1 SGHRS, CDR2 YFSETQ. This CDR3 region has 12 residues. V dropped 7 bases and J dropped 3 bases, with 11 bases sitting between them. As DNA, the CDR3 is TGCGCCAGCCGTCAGACAGACTACGAGCAGTACTTC. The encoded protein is CASRQTDYEQYF.

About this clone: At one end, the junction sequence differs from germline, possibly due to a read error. The CDR3 DNA sequence: TGCGCCAGCAGTTTGGCGGGGGGGGCCGACGCTTCTCAGCCCCAGCATTTT. Amino acid sequence: CASSLAGGADASQPQHF. The V and J genes are TRBV5-1 and TRBJ1-5; TRBD1 might be the D (6 bases). The CDR3 sequence is 17 residues long. Germline CDR1 is SGHRS and CDR2 is YFSETQ. The entire variable domain, with the rest obtained from reference TRBV5-1 and TRBJ1-5, is as follows: KAGVTQTPRYLIKTRGQQVTLSCSPISGHRSVSWYQQTPGQGLQFLFEYFSETQRNKGNFPGRFSGRQFSNSRSEMNVSTLELGDSALYLCASSLAGGADASQPQHFGDGTRLSIL.

The CDR3 protein is CSVVPPGGLITDTQYF. The DNA of the CDR3 is TGCAGCGTTGTCCCTCCCGGGGGGCTAATCACAGATACGCAGTATTTT. The V gene is TRBV29-1, the J gene TRBJ2-3; the D gene is possibly TRBD2 (7 bases). CDR1 is SQVTM and CDR2 is ANQGSEA in the germline V gene. V was trimmed by 4 bases and J by 2 bases, leaving 19 bases between them. CDR3 length: 16 amino acids.

The CDR3 DNA reads TGTGCCAGCAGCTTAGCGGGAGGGCCCACAGATACGCAGTATTTT. Translation gives CASSLAGGPTDTQYF. The chain carries TRBV7-2 and TRBJ2-3; 7 positions match TRBD2. The CDR3 is made up of 15 amino acids. Germline CDR1 SGHTA, CDR2 FQGNSA. The V gene end was trimmed by 0 bases and the J gene end by 2 bases; junction bases not matched to a gene: 2.

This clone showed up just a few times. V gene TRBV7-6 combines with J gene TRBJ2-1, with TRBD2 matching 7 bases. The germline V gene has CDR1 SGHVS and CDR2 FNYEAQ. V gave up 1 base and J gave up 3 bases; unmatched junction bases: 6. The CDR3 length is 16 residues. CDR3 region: CASSLGSGENYNEQFF. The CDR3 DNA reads TGTGCCAGCAGCTTAGGGAGCGGGGAGAACTACAATGAGCAGTTCTTC.

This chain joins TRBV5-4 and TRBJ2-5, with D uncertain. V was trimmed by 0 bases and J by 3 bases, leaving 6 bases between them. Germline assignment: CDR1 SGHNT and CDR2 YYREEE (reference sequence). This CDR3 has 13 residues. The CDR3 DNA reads TGTGCCAGCAGCTTGGTCGAGAAAGAGACCCAGTACTTC. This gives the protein CASSLVEKETQYF.

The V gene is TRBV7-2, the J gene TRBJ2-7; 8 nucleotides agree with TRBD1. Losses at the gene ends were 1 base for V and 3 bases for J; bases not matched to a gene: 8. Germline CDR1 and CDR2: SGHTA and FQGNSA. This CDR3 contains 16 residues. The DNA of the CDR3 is TGTGCCAGCAGCTTAGGATCGGGACAGGTGGGCTACGAGCAGTACTTC. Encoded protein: CASSLGSGQVGYEQYF.

This chain's CDR3 is CASSSDRESTEKLFF. The CDR3 DNA sequence: TGTGCCAGCAGCTCCGACAGAGAGTCTACTGAAAAACTGTTTTTT. The V call is TRBV5-4, the J call TRBJ1-4, with D tentatively TRBD1 (5 bases). The V gene's germline CDR1 is SGHNT and CDR2 YYREEE (reference sequence). The CDR3 is 15 amino acids. V was clipped by 3 bases and J by 7 bases, with 16 bases between them.

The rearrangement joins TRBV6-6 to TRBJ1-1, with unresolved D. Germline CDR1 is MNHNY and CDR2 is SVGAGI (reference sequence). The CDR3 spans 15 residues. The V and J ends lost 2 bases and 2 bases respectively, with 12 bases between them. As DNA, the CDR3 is TGTGCCAGCAGTTACAACCTTGCAGTAAACACTGAAGCTTTCTTT. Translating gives CASSYNLAVNTEAFF.

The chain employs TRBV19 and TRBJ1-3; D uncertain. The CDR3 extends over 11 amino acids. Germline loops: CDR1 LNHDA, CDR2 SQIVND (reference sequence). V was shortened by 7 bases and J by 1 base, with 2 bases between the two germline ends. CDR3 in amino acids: CASISGNTIYF. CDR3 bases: TGTGCCAGTATATCTGGAAACACCATATATTTT.

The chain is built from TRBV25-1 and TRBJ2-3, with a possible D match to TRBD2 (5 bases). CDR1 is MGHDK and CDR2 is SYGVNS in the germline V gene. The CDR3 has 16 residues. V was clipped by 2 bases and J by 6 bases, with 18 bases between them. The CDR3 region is CASSEARGSVEDTQYF. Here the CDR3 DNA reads TGTGCCAGCAGTGAAGCTCGGGGTAGCGTGGAGGATACGCAGTATTTT.

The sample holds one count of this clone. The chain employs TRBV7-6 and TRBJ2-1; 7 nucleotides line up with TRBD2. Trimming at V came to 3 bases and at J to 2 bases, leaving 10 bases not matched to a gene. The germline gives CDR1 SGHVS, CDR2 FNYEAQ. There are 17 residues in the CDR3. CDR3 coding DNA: TGTGCCAGCAGCTTCCAGCCCGGCGGGAGTACCTACAATGAGCAGTTCTTC. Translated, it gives CASSFQPGGSTYNEQFF.

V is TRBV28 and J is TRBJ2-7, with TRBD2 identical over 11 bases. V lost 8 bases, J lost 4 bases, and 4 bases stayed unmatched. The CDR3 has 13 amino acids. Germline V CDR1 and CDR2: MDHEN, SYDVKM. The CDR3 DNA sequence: TGTGCCAGCGTATCTAGCGGGAGGTACGAGCAGTACTTC. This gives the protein CASVSSGRYEQYF.

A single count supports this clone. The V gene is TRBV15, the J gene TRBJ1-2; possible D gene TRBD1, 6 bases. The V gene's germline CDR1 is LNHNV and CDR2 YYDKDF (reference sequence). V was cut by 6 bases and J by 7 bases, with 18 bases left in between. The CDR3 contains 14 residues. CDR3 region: CATSLAEGETGYTF. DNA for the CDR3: TGTGCCACCAGTCTAGCCGAGGGGGAGACTGGCTACACCTTC.

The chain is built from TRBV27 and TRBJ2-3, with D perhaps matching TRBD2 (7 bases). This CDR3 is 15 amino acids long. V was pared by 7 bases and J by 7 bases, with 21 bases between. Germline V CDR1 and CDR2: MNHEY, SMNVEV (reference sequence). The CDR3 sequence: CASTTWGGRENTQYF. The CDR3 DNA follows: TGTGCCAGCACCACGTGGGGGGGGCGGGAGAATACGCAGTATTTT.

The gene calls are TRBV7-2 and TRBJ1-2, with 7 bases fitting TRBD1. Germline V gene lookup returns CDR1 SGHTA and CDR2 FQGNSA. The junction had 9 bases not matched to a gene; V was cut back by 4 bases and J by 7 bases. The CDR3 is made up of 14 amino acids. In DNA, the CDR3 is TGTGCCAGCAGCTCACAGACAGGGTTCGGTGGCTACACCTTC. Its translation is CASSSQTGFGGYTF.

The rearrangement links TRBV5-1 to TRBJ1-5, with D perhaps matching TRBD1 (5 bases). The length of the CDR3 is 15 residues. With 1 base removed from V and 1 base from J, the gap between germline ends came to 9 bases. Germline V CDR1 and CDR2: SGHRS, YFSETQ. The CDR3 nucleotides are TGCGCCAGCAGCTTGTCGGACACGAGCAATCAGCCCCAGCATTTT. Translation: CASSLSDTSNQPQHF.

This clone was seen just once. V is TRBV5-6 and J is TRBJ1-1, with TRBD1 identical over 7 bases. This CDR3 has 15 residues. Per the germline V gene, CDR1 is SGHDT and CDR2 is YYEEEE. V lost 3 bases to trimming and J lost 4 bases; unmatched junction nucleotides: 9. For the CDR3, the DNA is TGTGCCAGCAGCTCGGAAAACAGGGGATCCACTGAAGCTTTCTTT. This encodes CASSSENRGSTEAFF.

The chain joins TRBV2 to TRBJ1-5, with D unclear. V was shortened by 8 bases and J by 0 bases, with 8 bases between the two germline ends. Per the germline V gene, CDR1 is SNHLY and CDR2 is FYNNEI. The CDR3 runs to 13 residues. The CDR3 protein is CASCGYSNQPQHF. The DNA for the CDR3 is TGTGCCAGCTGCGGTTATAGCAATCAGCCCCAGCATTTT.

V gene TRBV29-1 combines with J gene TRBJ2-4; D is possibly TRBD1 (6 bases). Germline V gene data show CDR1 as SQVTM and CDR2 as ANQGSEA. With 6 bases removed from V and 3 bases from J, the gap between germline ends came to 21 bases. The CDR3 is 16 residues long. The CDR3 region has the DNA TGCAGCGTCGACTCCAGGGGATTCTTGGGCAAAAACATTCAGTACTTC. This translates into CSVDSRGFLGKNIQYF. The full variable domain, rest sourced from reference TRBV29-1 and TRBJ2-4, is SAVISQKPSRDICQRGTSLTIQCQVDSQVTMMFWYRQQPGQSLTLIATANQGSEATYESGFVIDKFPISRPNLTFSTLTVSNMSPEDSSIYLCSVDSRGFLGKNIQYFGAGTRLSVL.

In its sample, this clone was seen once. CDR3 in DNA: TGTGCCAGCAGCCCGGGGTGGAGGACTGGGGCCTACGAGCAGTACTTC. Translation gives CASSPGWRTGAYEQYF. The V call is TRBV7-6, the J call TRBJ2-7, with a possible D match to TRBD2 (5 bases). CDR1 is SGHVS and CDR2 is FNYEAQ in the germline V gene. The CDR3 runs to 16 residues. The V gene lost 5 bases and the J gene lost 2 bases, with 19 bases spanning the gap. The whole variable domain, filled in from reference TRBV7-6 and TRBJ2-7, reads GAGVSQSPRYKVTKRGQDVALRCDPISGHVSLYWYRQALGQGPEFLTYFNYEAQQDKSGLPNDRFSAERPEGSISTLTIQRTEQRDSAMYRCASSPGWRTGAYEQYFGPGTRLTVT.

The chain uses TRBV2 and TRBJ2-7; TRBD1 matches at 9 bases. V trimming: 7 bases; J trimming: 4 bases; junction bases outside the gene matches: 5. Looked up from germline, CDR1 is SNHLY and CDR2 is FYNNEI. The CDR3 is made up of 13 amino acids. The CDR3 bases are TGTGCCAGCAAGGGGGACAGGGCGTACGAGCAGTACTTC. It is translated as CASKGDRAYEQYF.

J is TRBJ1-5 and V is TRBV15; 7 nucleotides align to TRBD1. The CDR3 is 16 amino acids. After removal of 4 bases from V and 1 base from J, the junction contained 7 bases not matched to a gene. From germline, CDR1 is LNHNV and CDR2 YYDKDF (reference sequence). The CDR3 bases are TGTGCCACCAGCAAGGACTACAGGGGAAGCAATCAGCCCCAGCATTTT. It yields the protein CATSKDYRGSNQPQHF.

The CDR3 region is CASSRGGLAGIYEQYF. CDR3 coding DNA: TGTGCCAGCAGCCGAGGAGGACTAGCGGGGATCTACGAGCAGTACTTC. This chain links TRBV14 with TRBJ2-7, with 12 bases aligning to TRBD2. CDR3 length equals 16 residues. V was pared by 4 bases and J by 3 bases, with 7 bases of the junction left unmatched. CDR1 and CDR2 from the germline V gene are SGHDN and FVKESK.

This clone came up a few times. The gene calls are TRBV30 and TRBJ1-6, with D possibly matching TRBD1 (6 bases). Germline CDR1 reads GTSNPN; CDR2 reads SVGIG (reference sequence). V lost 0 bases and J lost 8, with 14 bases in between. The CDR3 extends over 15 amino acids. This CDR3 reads CAWSVRGTQDSPLHF. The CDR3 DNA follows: TGTGCCTGGAGTGTACGAGGGACACAGGATTCACCCCTCCACTTT.

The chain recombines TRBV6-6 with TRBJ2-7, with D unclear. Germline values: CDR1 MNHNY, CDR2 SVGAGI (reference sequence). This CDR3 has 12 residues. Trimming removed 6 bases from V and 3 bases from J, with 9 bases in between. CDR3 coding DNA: TGTGCCAGCAGGATTGTCGGCTACGAGCAGTACTTC. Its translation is CASRIVGYEQYF.